The 7 T cell receptor beta chains in this list originate from one sample, sequenced in a study of blood T cells in healthy people across ages. A J-beta primer mix and a sample-barcoded 5' primer were used in a second PCR of about 7 to 12 cycles. MiXCR, run by TCRdb on the 5' RACE reads, gives a single entry per CDR3 protein. The repertoire has 1,100,000 or so distinct CDR3 sequences, around 45% of them found once; the top ten carry approximately 19%. Sequenced input: blood. The receptors were gathered from a woman aged 60-70 years in good health.

A single count supports this clonotype. This chain uses TRBV27 with TRBJ1-1; no firm D call. The ends were cut back, 5 bases at V and 0 bases at J, with 10 bases in the middle. Germline V lookup: CDR1 MNHEY, CDR2 SMNVEV (reference sequence). This CDR3 comprises 14 residues. The CDR3 is CASSPRRLNTEAFF. CDR3 coding DNA: TGTGCCAGCAGTCCCCGACGGTTGAACACTGAAGCTTTCTTT.

The rearrangement joins TRBV7-8 to TRBJ2-5; D is undetermined. Germline assignment: CDR1 SGHVS and CDR2 FQNEAQ. The CDR3 has 13 amino acids. Trimming took 5 bases from V and 7 from J, leaving 14 bases between them. The DNA of the CDR3 is TGTGCCAGCAGCACGACAAGCGCAGGGACCCAGTACTTC. It translates to CASSTTSAGTQYF.

Note on this clonotype: This may be a read error: a much more frequent sequence differs by one nucleotide. The chain employs TRBV12-3 or TRBV12-4 and TRBJ2-7; D tentatively fits TRBD1 or TRBD2 (5 bases each). This CDR3 has 15 residues. The V end lost 6 bases, the J end lost 0 bases, and 15 bases lay between the germline ends. CDR3 protein: CASSQGRAVSYEQYF. DNA for the CDR3: TGTGCCAGCAGCCAGGGACGAGCGGTCTCCTACGAGCAGTACTTC.

The CDR3 protein is CASSVGGPLVNEQYF. The DNA of the CDR3 is TGTGCCAGCAGCGTAGGAGGCCCTCTAGTAAATGAGCAGTACTTC. This chain links TRBV9 with TRBJ2-1; D unclear. The end of the DNA aligns better with TRBJ2-7, so the J call may be wrong. The CDR3 is made up of 15 amino acids. Germline lookup yields CDR1 SGDLS and CDR2 YYNGEE.

This rearrangement joins TRBV29-1 to TRBJ2-4, with TRBD1 matching 10 bases. With 5 bases clipped from V and 13 bases from J, the junction kept 17 bases outside the gene matches. The CDR3 spans 15 residues. Germline CDR1 and CDR2: SQVTM and ANQGSEA. The CDR3 DNA reads TGCAGCGTTTCGCTCCACGGACAGGGGGTCAACGCGCAGTACTTC. Translated: CSVSLHGQGVNAQYF.

The chain uses TRBV5-1 and TRBJ2-7; 7 bases match TRBD2. The CDR3 is made up of 12 amino acids. In germline, CDR1 is SGHRS, CDR2 YFSETQ. With 6 bases clipped from V and 6 bases from J, the junction kept 6 bases outside the gene matches. In DNA form, the CDR3 reads TGCGCCAGCACGGACTCGGGGGGCGAGCAGTACTTC. It encodes CASTDSGGEQYF. Complete variable domain (other parts from reference TRBV5-1 and TRBJ2-7): KAGVTQTPRYLIKTRGQQVTLSCSPISGHRSVSWYQQTPGQGLQFLFEYFSETQRNKGNFPGRFSGRQFSNSRSEMNVSTLELGDSALYLCASTDSGGEQYFGPGTRLTVT.

J is TRBJ1-5 and V is TRBV7-8; the D is unclear. Deletions cut 6 bases from V and 0 bases from J, with 12 bases between. Germline CDR1 and CDR2: SGHVS and FQNEAQ. The CDR3 runs to 15 residues. CDR3 loop: CASRATQHSNQPQHF. The DNA of the CDR3 is TGTGCCAGCAGAGCCACCCAACATAGCAATCAGCCCCAGCATTTT.